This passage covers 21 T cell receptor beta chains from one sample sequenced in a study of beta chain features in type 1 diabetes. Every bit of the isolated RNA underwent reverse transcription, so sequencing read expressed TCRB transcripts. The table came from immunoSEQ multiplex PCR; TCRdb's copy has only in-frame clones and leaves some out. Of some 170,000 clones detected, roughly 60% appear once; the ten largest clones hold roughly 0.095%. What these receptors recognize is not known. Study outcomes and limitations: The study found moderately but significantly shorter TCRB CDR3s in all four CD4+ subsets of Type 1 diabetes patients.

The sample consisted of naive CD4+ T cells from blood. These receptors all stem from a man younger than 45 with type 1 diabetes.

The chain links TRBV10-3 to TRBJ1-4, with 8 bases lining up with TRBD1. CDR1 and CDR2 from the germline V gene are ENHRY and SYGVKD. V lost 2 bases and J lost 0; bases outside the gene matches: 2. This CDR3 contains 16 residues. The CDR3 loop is CAISEGQGTTNEKLFF. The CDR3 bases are TGTGCCATCAGTGAGGGACAGGGTACAACTAATGAAAAACTGTTTTTT.

The DNA for the CDR3 is TGTGCCAGCAGCTTAACAGGGGATAATGAGCAGTTCTTC. Residues: CASSLTGDNEQFF. The V call is TRBV9, the J call TRBJ2-1, with TRBD1 identical over 7 bases. Germline loops: CDR1 SGDLS, CDR2 YYNGEE. V was pared by 4 bases and J by 7 bases, with 5 bases of the junction left unmatched. The CDR3 covers 13 residues.

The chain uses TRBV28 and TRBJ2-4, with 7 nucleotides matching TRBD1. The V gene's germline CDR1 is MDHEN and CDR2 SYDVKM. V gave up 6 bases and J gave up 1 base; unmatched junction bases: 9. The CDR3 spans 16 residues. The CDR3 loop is CASRRPPQGAKNIQYF. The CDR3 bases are TGTGCCAGCAGGAGACCTCCACAGGGGGCCAAAAACATTCAGTACTTC.

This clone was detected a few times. CDR3 sequence: CASSLTGDYNSPLHF. The CDR3 nucleotides are TGCGCCAGCAGCCTCACAGGGGACTATAATTCACCCCTCCACTTT. The chain joins TRBV4-1 to TRBJ1-6, with 7 bases fitting TRBD1. The CDR3 contains 15 residues. With V trimmed by 4 bases and J by 3 bases, 3 bases remained unmatched. In germline, CDR1 is MGHRA, CDR2 YSYEKL.

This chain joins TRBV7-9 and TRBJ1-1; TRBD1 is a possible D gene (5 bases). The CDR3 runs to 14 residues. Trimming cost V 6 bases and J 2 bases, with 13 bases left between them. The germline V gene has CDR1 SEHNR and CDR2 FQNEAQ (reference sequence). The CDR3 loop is CASRHQGLNTEAFF. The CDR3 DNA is TGTGCCAGCAGGCATCAGGGATTAAACACTGAAGCTTTCTTT.

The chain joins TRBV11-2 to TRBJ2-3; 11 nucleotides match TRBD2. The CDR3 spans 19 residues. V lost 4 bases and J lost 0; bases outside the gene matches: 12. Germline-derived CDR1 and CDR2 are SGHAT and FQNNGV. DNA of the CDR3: TGTGCCAGCAGCTCTCCTCTAGCGGGGGGTTACACTAGCACAGATACGCAGTATTTT. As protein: CASSSPLAGGYTSTDTQYF.

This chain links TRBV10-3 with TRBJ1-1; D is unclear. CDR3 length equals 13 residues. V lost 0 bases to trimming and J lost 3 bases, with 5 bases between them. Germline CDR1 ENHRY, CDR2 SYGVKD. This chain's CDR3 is CAISESGDTEAFF. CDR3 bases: TGTGCCATCAGTGAGTCTGGGGACACTGAAGCTTTCTTT.

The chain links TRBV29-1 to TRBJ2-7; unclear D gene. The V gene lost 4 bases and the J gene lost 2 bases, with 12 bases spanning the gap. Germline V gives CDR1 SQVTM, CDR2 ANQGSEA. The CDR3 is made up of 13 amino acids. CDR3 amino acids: CSVVSWQTYEQYF. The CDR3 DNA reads TGCAGCGTTGTATCCTGGCAGACCTACGAGCAGTACTTC.

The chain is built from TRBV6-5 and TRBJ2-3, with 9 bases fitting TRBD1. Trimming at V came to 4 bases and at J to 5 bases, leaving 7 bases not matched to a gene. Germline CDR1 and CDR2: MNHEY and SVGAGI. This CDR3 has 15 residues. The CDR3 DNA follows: TGTGCCAGCAGTTTTTCGGGACAGGGAGAAGATACGCAGTATTTT. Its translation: CASSFSGQGEDTQYF.

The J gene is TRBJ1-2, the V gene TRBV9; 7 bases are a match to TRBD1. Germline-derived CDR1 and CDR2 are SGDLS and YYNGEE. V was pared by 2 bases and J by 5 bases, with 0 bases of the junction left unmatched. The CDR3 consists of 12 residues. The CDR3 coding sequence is TGTGCCAGCAGCGTGACAGGGTATGGCTACACCTTC. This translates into CASSVTGYGYTF.

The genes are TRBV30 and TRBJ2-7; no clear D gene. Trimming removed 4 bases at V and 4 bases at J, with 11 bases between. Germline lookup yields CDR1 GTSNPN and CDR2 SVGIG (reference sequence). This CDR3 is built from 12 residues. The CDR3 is CAWTNGRYEQYF. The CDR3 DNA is TGTGCCTGGACCAACGGGCGTTACGAGCAGTACTTC.

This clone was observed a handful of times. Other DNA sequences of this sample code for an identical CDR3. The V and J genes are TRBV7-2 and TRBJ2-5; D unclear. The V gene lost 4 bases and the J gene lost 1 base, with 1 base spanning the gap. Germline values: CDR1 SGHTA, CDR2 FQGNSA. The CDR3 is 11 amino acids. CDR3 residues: CASSSQETQYF. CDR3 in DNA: TGTGCCAGCAGCTCCCAAGAGACCCAGTACTTC.

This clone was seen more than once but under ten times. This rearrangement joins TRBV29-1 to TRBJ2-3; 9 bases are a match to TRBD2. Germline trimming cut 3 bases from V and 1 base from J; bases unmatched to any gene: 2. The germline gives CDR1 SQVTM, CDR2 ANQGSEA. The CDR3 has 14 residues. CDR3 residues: CSVDKRGGTDTQYF. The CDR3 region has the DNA TGCAGCGTTGATAAGCGGGGGGGCACAGATACGCAGTATTTT.

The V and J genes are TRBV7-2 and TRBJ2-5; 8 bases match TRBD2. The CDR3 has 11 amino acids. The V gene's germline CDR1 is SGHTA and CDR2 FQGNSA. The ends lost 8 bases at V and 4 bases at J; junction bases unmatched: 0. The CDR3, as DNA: TGTGCCAGCCGGGGGGGAGAGACCCAGTACTTC. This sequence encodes CASRGGETQYF.

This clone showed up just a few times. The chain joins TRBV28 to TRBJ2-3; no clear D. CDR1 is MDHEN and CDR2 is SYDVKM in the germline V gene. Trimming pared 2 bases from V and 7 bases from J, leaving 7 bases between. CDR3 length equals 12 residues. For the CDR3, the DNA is TGTGCCAGCAGTTTACAAGGGAATACGCAGTATTTT. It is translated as CASSLQGNTQYF.

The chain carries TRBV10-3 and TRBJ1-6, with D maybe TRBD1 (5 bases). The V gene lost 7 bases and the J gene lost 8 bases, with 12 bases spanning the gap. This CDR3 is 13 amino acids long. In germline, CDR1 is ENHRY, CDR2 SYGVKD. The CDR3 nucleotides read TGTGCCATCACCAGGGATAGTGATTCACCCCTCCACTTT. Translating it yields CAITRDSDSPLHF.

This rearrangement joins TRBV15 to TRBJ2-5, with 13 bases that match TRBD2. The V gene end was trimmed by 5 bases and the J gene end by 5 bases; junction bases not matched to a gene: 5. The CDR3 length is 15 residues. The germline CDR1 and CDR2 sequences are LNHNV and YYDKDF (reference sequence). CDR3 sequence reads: CATSVRLAGGETQYF. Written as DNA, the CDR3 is TGTGCCACCAGCGTTAGACTAGCGGGGGGCGAGACCCAGTACTTC.

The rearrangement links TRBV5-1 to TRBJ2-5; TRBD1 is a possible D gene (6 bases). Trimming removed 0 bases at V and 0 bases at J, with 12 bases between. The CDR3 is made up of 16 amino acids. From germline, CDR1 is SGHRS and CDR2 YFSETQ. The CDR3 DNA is TGCGCCAGCAGCTTGGGGGACACGTACAACCAAGAGACCCAGTACTTC. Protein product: CASSLGDTYNQETQYF. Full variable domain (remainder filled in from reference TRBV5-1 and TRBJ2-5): KAGVTQTPRYLIKTRGQQVTLSCSPISGHRSVSWYQQTPGQGLQFLFEYFSETQRNKGNFPGRFSGRQFSNSRSEMNVSTLELGDSALYLCASSLGDTYNQETQYFGPGTRLLVL.

This chain's CDR3 is CASRRSGTSRNEQFF. CDR3 DNA: TGTGCCAGCAGAAGAAGCGGTACAAGTCGGAATGAGCAGTTCTTC. The chain recombines TRBV9 with TRBJ2-1; D might be TRBD2 (5 bases). Trimming stripped 5 bases from V and 7 bases from J, with 19 bases between. This CDR3 is built from 15 residues. Germline values: CDR1 SGDLS, CDR2 YYNGEE.

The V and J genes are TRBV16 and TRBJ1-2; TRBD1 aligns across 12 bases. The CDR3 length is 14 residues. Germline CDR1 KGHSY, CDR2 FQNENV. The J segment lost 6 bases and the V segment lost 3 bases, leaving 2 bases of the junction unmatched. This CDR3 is CASSQGTGGDGYTF. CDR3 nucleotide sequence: TGTGCCAGCAGCCAGGGGACAGGGGGCGATGGCTACACCTTC.

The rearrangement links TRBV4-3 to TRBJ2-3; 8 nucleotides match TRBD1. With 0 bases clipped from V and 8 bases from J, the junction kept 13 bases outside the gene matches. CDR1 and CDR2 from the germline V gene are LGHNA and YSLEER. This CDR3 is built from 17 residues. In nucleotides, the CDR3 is TGCGCCAGCAGCCAAGATAAGGCCACAGGGGGTTCGGGTACGCAGTATTTT. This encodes CASSQDKATGGSGTQYF.